This T cell receptor (beta chain) originates from a study of OX40 agonist ivuxolimab in advanced cancers. The repertoire was sequenced with immunoSEQ multiplex PCR; TCRdb's copy has only in-frame clones and lacks some. The sample holds tens of thousands of clones, roughly 90% seen once. The table lists this clone with a few counts. Sequenced material: CD4+ or CD8+ T cells sorted from blood, taken in a trial of the OX40 agonist ivuxolimab. The sequence derives from an adult with an advanced solid tumor such as melanoma, head and neck, liver or kidney cancer.

CDR3 coding DNA: TGTGCCAGCTCACCGAATCCGGAGGGTGTTCCTGAAGCTTTCTTT. It is translated as CASSPNPEGVPEAFF. The V and J genes are TRBV18 and TRBJ1-1; D gene unclear. The germline gives CDR1 KGHSH, CDR2 LQKENI. Deletions cut 3 bases from V and 6 bases from J, with 17 bases between. This CDR3 contains 15 residues.